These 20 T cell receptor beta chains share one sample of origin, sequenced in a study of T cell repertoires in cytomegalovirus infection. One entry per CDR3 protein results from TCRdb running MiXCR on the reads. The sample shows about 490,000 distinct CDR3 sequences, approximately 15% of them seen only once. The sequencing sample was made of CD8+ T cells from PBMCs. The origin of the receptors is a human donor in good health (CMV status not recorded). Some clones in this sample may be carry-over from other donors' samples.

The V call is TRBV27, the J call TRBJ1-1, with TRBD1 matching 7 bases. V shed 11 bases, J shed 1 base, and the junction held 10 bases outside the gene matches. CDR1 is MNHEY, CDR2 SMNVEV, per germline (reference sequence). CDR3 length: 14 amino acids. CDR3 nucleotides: TGTGCCTCTATTGGGGGGGACAGGAACACTGAAGCTTTCTTT. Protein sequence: CASIGGDRNTEAFF.

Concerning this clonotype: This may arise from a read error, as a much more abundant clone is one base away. The CDR3 protein is CASSLSGGGSYNVQFF. For the CDR3, the DNA is TGTGCCAGCAGTTTAAGTGGGGGGGGCTCCTACAATGTGCAGTTCTTC. The gene calls are TRBV12-3 or TRBV12-4 and TRBJ2-1, with TRBD2 as a possible D gene (7 bases). The length of the CDR3 is 16 residues.

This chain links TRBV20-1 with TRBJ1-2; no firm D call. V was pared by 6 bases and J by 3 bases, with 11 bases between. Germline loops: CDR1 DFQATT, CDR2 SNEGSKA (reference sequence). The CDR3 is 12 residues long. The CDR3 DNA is TGCAGTGCCGAGCTAACCGACTATGGCTACACCTTC. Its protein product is CSAELTDYGYTF.

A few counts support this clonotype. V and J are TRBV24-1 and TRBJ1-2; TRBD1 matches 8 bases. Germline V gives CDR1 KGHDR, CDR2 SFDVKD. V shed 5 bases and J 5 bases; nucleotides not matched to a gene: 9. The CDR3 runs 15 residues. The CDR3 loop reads CATSGPGQGGYGYTF. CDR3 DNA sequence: TGTGCCACCAGTGGCCCCGGACAGGGCGGGTATGGCTACACCTTC.

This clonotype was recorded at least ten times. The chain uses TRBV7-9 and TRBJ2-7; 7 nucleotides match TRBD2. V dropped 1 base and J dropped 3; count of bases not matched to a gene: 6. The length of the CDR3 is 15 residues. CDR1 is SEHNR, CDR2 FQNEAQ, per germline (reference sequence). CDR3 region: CASSLEQRGRYEQYF. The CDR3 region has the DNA TGTGCCAGCAGCTTAGAACAGCGGGGACGCTACGAGCAGTACTTC. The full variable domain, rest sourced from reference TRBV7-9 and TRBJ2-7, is DTGVSQNPRHKITKRGQNVTFRCDPISEHNRLYWYRQTLGQGPEFLTYFQNEAQLEKSRLLSDRFSAERPKGSFSTLEIQRTEQGDSAMYLCASSLEQRGRYEQYFGPGTRLTVT.

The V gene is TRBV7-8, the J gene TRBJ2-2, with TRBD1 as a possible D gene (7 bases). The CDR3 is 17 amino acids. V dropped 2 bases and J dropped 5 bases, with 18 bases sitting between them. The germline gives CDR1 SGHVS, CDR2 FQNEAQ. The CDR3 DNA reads TGTGCCAGCAGCTTACAGGACTCAGGGGGGAGTACCGGGGAGCTGTTTTTT. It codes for CASSLQDSGGSTGELFF.

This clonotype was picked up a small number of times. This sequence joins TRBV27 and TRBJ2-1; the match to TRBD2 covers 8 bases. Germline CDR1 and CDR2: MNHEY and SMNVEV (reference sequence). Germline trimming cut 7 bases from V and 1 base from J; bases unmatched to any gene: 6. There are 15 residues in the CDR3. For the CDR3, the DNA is TGTGCCAGCACCAGGACTAGCCCGTCCTACAATGAGCAGTTCTTC. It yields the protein CASTRTSPSYNEQFF.

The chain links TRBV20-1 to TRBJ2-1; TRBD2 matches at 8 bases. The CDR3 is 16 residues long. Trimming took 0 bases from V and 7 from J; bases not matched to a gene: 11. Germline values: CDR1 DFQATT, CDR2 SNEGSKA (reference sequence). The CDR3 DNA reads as TGCAGTGCTAGAGATGGGCCCGGGAGGGCTTGGAATGAGCAGTTCTTC. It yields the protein CSARDGPGRAWNEQFF.

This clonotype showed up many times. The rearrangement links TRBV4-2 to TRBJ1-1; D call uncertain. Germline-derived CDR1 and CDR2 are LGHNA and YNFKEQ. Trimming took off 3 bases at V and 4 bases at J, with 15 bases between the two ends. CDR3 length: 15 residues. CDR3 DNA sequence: TGTGCCAGCAGCCAGGAAACCGGGCTGGCCACTGAAGCTTTCTTT. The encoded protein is CASSQETGLATEAFF.

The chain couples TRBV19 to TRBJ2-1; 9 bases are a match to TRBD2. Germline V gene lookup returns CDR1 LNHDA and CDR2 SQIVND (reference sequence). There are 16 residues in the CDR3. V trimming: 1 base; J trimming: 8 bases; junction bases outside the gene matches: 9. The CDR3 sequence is CASSIGGVAGEDEQFF. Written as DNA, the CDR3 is TGTGCCAGTAGTATAGGGGGTGTAGCGGGAGAGGATGAGCAGTTCTTC. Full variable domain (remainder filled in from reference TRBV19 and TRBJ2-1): DGGITQSPKYLFRKEGQNVTLSCEQNLNHDAMYWYRQDPGQGLRLIYYSQIVNDFQKGDIAEGYSVSREKKESFPLTVTSAQKNPTAFYLCASSIGGVAGEDEQFFGPGTRLTVL.

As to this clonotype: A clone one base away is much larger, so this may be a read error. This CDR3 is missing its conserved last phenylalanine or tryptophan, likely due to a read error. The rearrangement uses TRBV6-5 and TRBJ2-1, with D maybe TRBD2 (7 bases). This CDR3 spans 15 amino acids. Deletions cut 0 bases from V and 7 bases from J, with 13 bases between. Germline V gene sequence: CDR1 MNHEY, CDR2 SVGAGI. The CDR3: CASSYSRGGPNEQFL. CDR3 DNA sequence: TGTGCCAGCAGTTACTCGAGGGGGGGGCCAAATGAGCAGTTCTTA.

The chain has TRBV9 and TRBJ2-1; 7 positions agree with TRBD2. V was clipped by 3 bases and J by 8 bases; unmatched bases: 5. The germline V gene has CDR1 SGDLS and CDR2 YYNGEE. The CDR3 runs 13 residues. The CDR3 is CASSGGGVDEQFF. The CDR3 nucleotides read TGTGCCAGCAGCGGGGGGGGGGTAGATGAGCAGTTCTTC.

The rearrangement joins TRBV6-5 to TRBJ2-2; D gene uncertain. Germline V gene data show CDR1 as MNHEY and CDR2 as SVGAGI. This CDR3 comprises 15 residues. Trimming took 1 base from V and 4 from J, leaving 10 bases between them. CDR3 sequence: CASSYYGFGTGELFF. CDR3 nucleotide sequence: TGTGCCAGCAGTTACTATGGCTTCGGCACCGGGGAGCTGTTTTTT.

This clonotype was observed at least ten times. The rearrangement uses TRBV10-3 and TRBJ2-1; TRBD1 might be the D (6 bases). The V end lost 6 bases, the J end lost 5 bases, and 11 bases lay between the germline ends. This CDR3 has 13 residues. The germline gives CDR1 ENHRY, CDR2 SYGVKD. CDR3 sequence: CAIRQGRDNEQFF. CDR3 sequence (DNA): TGTGCCATCAGACAGGGCCGGGACAATGAGCAGTTCTTC.

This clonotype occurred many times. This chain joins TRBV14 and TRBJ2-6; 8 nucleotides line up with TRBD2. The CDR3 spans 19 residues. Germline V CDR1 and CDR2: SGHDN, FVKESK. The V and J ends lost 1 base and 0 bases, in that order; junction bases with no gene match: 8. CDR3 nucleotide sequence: TGTGCCAGCAGCCAAGCTTGGTTAGCGGGATTCTCTGGGGCCAACGTCCTGACTTTC. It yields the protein CASSQAWLAGFSGANVLTF. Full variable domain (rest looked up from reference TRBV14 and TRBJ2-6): EAGVTQFPSHSVIEKGQTVTLRCDPISGHDNLYWYRRVMGKEIKFLLHFVKESKQDESGMPNNRFLAERTGGTYSTLKVQPAELEDSGVYFCASSQAWLAGFSGANVLTFGAGSRLTVL.

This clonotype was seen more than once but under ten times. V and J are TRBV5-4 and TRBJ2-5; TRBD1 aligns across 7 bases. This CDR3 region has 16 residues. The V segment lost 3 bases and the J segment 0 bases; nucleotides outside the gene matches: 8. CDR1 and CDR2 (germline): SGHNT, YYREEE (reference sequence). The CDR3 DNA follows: TGTGCCAGCAGCTACCCAGGGGGACGGTACCAAGAGACCCAGTACTTC. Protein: CASSYPGGRYQETQYF.

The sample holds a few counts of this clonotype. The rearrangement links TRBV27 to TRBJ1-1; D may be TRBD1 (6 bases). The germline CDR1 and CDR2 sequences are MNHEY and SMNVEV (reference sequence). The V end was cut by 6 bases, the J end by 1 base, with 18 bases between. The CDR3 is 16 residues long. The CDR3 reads CASSFFYRDPNTEAFF. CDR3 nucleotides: TGTGCCAGCAGCTTCTTTTACAGGGACCCGAACACTGAAGCTTTCTTT.

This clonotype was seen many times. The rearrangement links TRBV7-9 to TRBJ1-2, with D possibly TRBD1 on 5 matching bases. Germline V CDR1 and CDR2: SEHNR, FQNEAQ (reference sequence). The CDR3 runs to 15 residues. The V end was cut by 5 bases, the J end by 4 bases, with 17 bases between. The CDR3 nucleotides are TGTGCCAGCAGCCCCCCCGGGGGACTACGCTATGGCTACACCTTC. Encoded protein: CASSPPGGLRYGYTF.

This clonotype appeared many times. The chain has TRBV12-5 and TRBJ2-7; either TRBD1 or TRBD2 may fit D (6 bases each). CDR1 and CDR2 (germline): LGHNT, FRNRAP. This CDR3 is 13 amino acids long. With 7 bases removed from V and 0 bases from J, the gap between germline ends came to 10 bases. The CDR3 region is CASEGGPSYEQYF. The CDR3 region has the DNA TGTGCTAGTGAAGGGGGGCCCTCCTACGAGCAGTACTTC.

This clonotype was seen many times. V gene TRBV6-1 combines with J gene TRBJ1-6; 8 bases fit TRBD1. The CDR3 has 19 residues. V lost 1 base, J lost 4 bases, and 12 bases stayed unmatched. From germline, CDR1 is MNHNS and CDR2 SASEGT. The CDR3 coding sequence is TGTGCCAGCAGTGAAGGGGTGACAGGGGTAGAAAGGTATAATTCACCCCTCCACTTT. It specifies CASSEGVTGVERYNSPLHF.